What follows are 8 T cell receptor beta chains derived from one specimen sequenced in a study of cytomegalovirus exposure and HLA in healthy donors. Sequencing used immunoSEQ multiplex PCR; TCRdb keeps in-frame clones, though not all of them. The data show 100,000 or so clones, about 95% seen once. The sequenced material came from PBMCs. Receptors were obtained from a woman under 30 in good health and CMV-seronegative.

The rearrangement uses TRBV5-4 and TRBJ2-7; the match to TRBD1 covers 10 bases. Germline V gives CDR1 SGHNT, CDR2 YYREEE (reference sequence). V dropped 0 bases and J dropped 5; count of bases not matched to a gene: 5. CDR3 length: 15 amino acids. The CDR3 spells CASSLADRGLDEQYF. Written as DNA, the CDR3 is TGTGCCAGCAGCTTGGCAGACAGGGGGCTTGACGAGCAGTACTTC.

CDR3 protein: CASSPVGNTEAFF. The CDR3 DNA is TGTGCCAGCTCACCAGTGGGCAACACTGAAGCTTTCTTT. This chain uses TRBV18 with TRBJ1-1; D is unclear. The CDR3 is 13 residues long. The germline V gene encodes CDR1 KGHSH and CDR2 LQKENI. V lost 2 bases and J lost 2, with 6 bases in between.

The rearrangement uses TRBV30 and TRBJ2-7, with TRBD1 matching 9 bases. This CDR3 has 13 residues. The V segment lost 8 bases and the J segment 3 bases; nucleotides outside the gene matches: 8. Looked up from germline, CDR1 is GTSNPN and CDR2 is SVGIG (reference sequence). CDR3 protein: CALGWTGDYEQYF. Written as DNA, the CDR3 is TGTGCCCTTGGGTGGACAGGGGACTACGAGCAGTACTTC.

The chain recombines TRBV5-6 with TRBJ1-1, with D maybe TRBD1 (6 bases). This CDR3 is 15 amino acids long. Germline CDR1 is SGHDT and CDR2 is YYEEEE. V shed 2 bases and J shed 1 base, with 12 bases lying between them. The CDR3 DNA is TGTGCCAGCAGCTTTTTACAGGGCAAGAACACTGAAGCTTTCTTT. Encoded protein: CASSFLQGKNTEAFF.

This chain connects TRBV7-9 to TRBJ1-2, with a tentative D call TRBD1 (6 bases). V was pared by 2 bases and J by 1 base, with 8 bases between. The V gene's germline CDR1 is SEHNR and CDR2 FQNEAQ (reference sequence). The CDR3 sequence is 14 residues long. The CDR3 sequence is CASSLRTDNYGYTF. CDR3 in DNA: TGTGCCAGCAGCTTAAGGACAGATAACTATGGCTACACCTTC.

Written as DNA, the CDR3 is TGTGCCAGCAGCGCCAGACTAGCGGCTTACGAGCAGTACTTC. It yields the protein CASSARLAAYEQYF. The rearrangement joins TRBV7-8 to TRBJ2-7; 9 bases fit TRBD2. The germline V gene encodes CDR1 SGHVS and CDR2 FQNEAQ. The V and J ends lost 5 bases and 4 bases, in that order; junction bases with no gene match: 6. This CDR3 has 14 amino acids.

This sequence joins TRBV11-3 and TRBJ2-5; 11 nucleotides line up with TRBD2. The CDR3 extends over 16 amino acids. Trimming took 2 bases from V and 2 from J; bases not matched to a gene: 4. Germline-derived CDR1 and CDR2 are SGHNT and YENEEA. The CDR3 coding sequence is TGTGCCAGCAGCTTATCGCTAGCGGGGGGACAAGAGACCCAGTACTTC. Residues: CASSLSLAGGQETQYF.

The gene calls are TRBV10-3 and TRBJ1-6; TRBD1 might be the D (5 bases). V lost 6 bases, J lost 6 bases, and 12 bases lay in between. Germline V lookup: CDR1 ENHRY, CDR2 SYGVKD. This CDR3 contains 14 residues. The CDR3 sequence is CAISDTGLNSPLHF. DNA of the CDR3: TGTGCCATCAGCGATACGGGACTTAATTCACCCCTCCACTTT.